These T cell receptor beta chains were read from a single sample in a study of blood T cells in healthy people across ages. TCRdb called the 5' RACE reads again in MiXCR, with one record for every CDR3 protein. The sample includes approximately 1,100,000 distinct CDR3 sequences, 45% of them seen just once. The source material was blood. All receptors derive from a woman aged 60 to 75 in good health. Both conserved end residues are part of each CDR3. The D gene is left open where the match is weak. Expanded clones get a size class; other rows say once, few or many, or leave the size out.

d_call: .; v_call: TRBV21-1; clone_size: .; cdr3_length: 19; j_call: TRBJ2-1; cdr3_nt: TGTGCCAGCAGCAAAAAATTCTCCGGGGCTATCCACACCTACAATGAGCAGTTCTTC; cdr3_aa: CASSKKFSGAIHTYNEQFF
d_call: TRBD2; v_call: TRBV20-1; clone_size: few; cdr3_length: 17; j_call: TRBJ2-7; cdr3_nt: TGCAGTGCTAGAGATCTCGGGGGGAGGGCCTTGAGAAACGAGCAGTACTTC; cdr3_aa: CSARDLGGRALRNEQYF
d_call: .; v_call: TRBV6-2/TRBV6-3; clone_size: .; cdr3_length: 14; j_call: TRBJ2-3; cdr3_nt: TGTGCCAGCAGACAGGTCAGAAGCACAGATACGCAGTATTTT; cdr3_aa: CASRQVRSTDTQYF
d_call: .; v_call: TRBV7-9; clone_size: .; cdr3_length: 14; j_call: TRBJ2-5; cdr3_nt: TGTGCCAGCAGCTTAGCCGGAGTTCAAGAGACCCAGTCCTTC; cdr3_aa: CASSLAGVQETQSF
d_call: TRBD1; v_call: TRBV29-1; clone_size: .; cdr3_length: 16; j_call: TRBJ1-4; cdr3_nt: TGCAGCGTTACAGGGGGGGGCCTTGCAACTAATGAAAAACTGTTTTTT; cdr3_aa: CSVTGGGLATNEKLFF
d_call: TRBD1; v_call: TRBV20-1; clone_size: .; cdr3_length: 19; j_call: TRBJ2-7; cdr3_nt: TGCAGTGCCCCGCCGTTGGGACAGGGGATCCAGCGGAGCCCCTACGAGCAGTACTTC; cdr3_aa: CSAPPLGQGIQRSPYEQYF
d_call: TRBD2; v_call: TRBV28; clone_size: .; cdr3_length: 16; j_call: TRBJ2-3; cdr3_nt: TGTGCCAGCACCATGACTAGCGGGAGCTTCACAGATACGCAGTATTTT; cdr3_aa: CASTMTSGSFTDTQYF
d_call: .; v_call: TRBV29-1; clone_size: .; cdr3_length: 12; j_call: TRBJ2-7; cdr3_nt: TGCAGCGCCCAAATCCCCCCGGGTGAGCAGTACTTC; cdr3_aa: CSAQIPPGEQYF
d_call: .; v_call: TRBV28; clone_size: .; cdr3_length: 14; j_call: TRBJ2-1; cdr3_nt: TGTGCCAGCAGTTCAGGAGCCTTCTACAATGAGCAGTTCTTC; cdr3_aa: CASSSGAFYNEQFF
d_call: TRBD1; v_call: TRBV3-1; clone_size: .; cdr3_length: 17; j_call: TRBJ2-5; cdr3_nt: TGTGCCAGCAGCCAATCGTCTACACAGGGGGCGAAAGAGACCCAGTACTTC; cdr3_aa: CASSQSSTQGAKETQYF
d_call: TRBD2; v_call: TRBV19; clone_size: .; cdr3_length: 17; j_call: TRBJ2-1; cdr3_nt: TGTGCCAGTAGTGGAACTAGCGAAGTTAGGACCTACAATGAGCAGTTCTTC; cdr3_aa: CASSGTSEVRTYNEQFF
d_call: TRBD2; v_call: TRBV4-1; clone_size: many; cdr3_length: 14; j_call: TRBJ2-7; cdr3_nt: TGCGCCAGCAGCCGAGCGGGAACCTCCTACGAGCAGTACTTC; cdr3_aa: CASSRAGTSYEQYF
d_call: .; v_call: TRBV20-1; clone_size: .; cdr3_length: 14; j_call: TRBJ1-1; cdr3_nt: TGCAGTGCTAGATCCAGGGGAGGGGATGCTGAAGCTTTCTTT; cdr3_aa: CSARSRGGDAEAFF
d_call: .; v_call: TRBV7-8; clone_size: .; cdr3_length: 14; j_call: TRBJ2-7; cdr3_nt: TGTGCCAGCAGCTTAGTTGTAGGCGGATACGAGCAGTACTTC; cdr3_aa: CASSLVVGGYEQYF
d_call: TRBD1; v_call: TRBV28; clone_size: .; cdr3_length: 16; j_call: TRBJ2-5; cdr3_nt: TGTGCCAGCAGCTACCCCGGGACAGGCTTCCAAGAGACCCAGTACTTC; cdr3_aa: CASSYPGTGFQETQYF
d_call: TRBD1; v_call: TRBV29-1; clone_size: .; cdr3_length: 14; j_call: TRBJ2-1; cdr3_nt: TGCAGCGTGCGAAACAGGGGAGCCTACAATGAGCAGTTCTTC; cdr3_aa: CSVRNRGAYNEQFF
d_call: .; v_call: TRBV20-1; clone_size: .; cdr3_length: 11; j_call: TRBJ2-5; cdr3_nt: TGCAGTGCTCAGGGTGGGGAGACCCAGTACTTC; cdr3_aa: CSAQGGETQYF
d_call: TRBD2; v_call: TRBV12-3/TRBV12-4; clone_size: .; cdr3_length: 15; j_call: TRBJ2-1; cdr3_nt: TGTGCCAGCAGTCCTAGCGGGAAGGCGGGGAATGAGCAGTTCTTC; cdr3_aa: CASSPSGKAGNEQFF
d_call: .; v_call: TRBV18; clone_size: .; cdr3_length: 16; j_call: TRBJ1-1; cdr3_nt: TGTGCCAGCTCGCTAAAAACAGGGTTGGGGAACACTGAAGCTTTCTTT; cdr3_aa: CASSLKTGLGNTEAFF
d_call: .; v_call: TRBV13; clone_size: .; cdr3_length: 15; j_call: TRBJ2-7; cdr3_nt: TGTGCCAGCAGCTTAGGGACCGTAAGCTCCTACGAGCAGTACTTC; cdr3_aa: CASSLGTVSSYEQYF
d_call: TRBD1; v_call: TRBV28; clone_size: few; cdr3_length: 14; j_call: TRBJ2-7; cdr3_nt: TGTGCCAGCAGACATAACAGGGGGCTGTACGAGCAGTACTTC; cdr3_aa: CASRHNRGLYEQYF
d_call: .; v_call: TRBV4-1; clone_size: .; cdr3_length: 14; j_call: TRBJ2-1; cdr3_nt: TGCGCCAGCAGCCAGATTACTAGTAACAATGAGCAGTTCTTC; cdr3_aa: CASSQITSNNEQFF
d_call: TRBD1; v_call: TRBV27; clone_size: many; cdr3_length: 15; j_call: TRBJ2-7; cdr3_nt: TGTGCCAGCAGTTTATACGCAGGGGGTTCCTACGAGCAGTACTTC; cdr3_aa: CASSLYAGGSYEQYF
d_call: .; v_call: TRBV15; clone_size: .; cdr3_length: 15; j_call: TRBJ1-5; cdr3_nt: TGTGCCACCAGCAGAGATCATAGGGTTGGTCAGCCCCAGCATTTT; cdr3_aa: CATSRDHRVGQPQHF
d_call: .; v_call: TRBV18; clone_size: .; cdr3_length: 14; j_call: TRBJ2-7; cdr3_nt: TGTGCCAGCTCACCACCCATGGTCCCCTACGAGCAGTACTTC; cdr3_aa: CASSPPMVPYEQYF
d_call: TRBD1; v_call: TRBV11-2; clone_size: .; cdr3_length: 13; j_call: TRBJ2-3; cdr3_nt: TGTGCCAGCGGGGACAGTAACACAGATACGCAGTATTTT; cdr3_aa: CASGDSNTDTQYF
d_call: TRBD1; v_call: TRBV12-3/TRBV12-4; clone_size: .; cdr3_length: 14; j_call: TRBJ1-2; cdr3_nt: TGTGCCAGCAGTCAGACGGACAGGGGGTATGGCTACACCTTC; cdr3_aa: CASSQTDRGYGYTF
d_call: .; v_call: TRBV5-5; clone_size: .; cdr3_length: 14; j_call: TRBJ2-5; cdr3_nt: TGTGCCAGCAGCTGGAGTCTAACCTCCAATGAGCAGTACTTC; cdr3_aa: CASSWSLTSNEQYF
d_call: .; v_call: TRBV29-1; clone_size: few; cdr3_length: 13; j_call: TRBJ2-7; cdr3_nt: TGCAGCGTTGCGCCAGGGATCACCTACGAGCAGTACTTC; cdr3_aa: CSVAPGITYEQYF
d_call: TRBD1; v_call: TRBV27; clone_size: many; cdr3_length: 15; j_call: TRBJ2-7; cdr3_nt: TGTGCCAGCAGAGGACAGGGTCTGAGCTCCTACGAGCAGTACTTC; cdr3_aa: CASRGQGLSSYEQYF
d_call: .; v_call: TRBV10-3; clone_size: many; cdr3_length: 14; j_call: TRBJ2-7; cdr3_nt: TGTGCCATCAGTGAGCGGCTCTTGATGCACGAGCAGTACTTC; cdr3_aa: CAISERLLMHEQYF
d_call: .; v_call: TRBV6-5; clone_size: .; cdr3_length: 15; j_call: TRBJ2-3; cdr3_nt: TGTGCCAGCAGAGGTGGCGGCTTTGGCACAGATACGCAGTATTTT; cdr3_aa: CASRGGGFGTDTQYF
d_call: .; v_call: TRBV20-1; clone_size: .; cdr3_length: 14; j_call: TRBJ2-1; cdr3_nt: TGCAGTGGAGGGGCGGTGGGGATTTACAATGAGCAGTTCTTC; cdr3_aa: CSGGAVGIYNEQFF
d_call: .; v_call: TRBV4-2; clone_size: .; cdr3_length: 16; j_call: TRBJ2-7; cdr3_nt: TGTGCCAGCAGCCAAGCTCAGGGGCAGGGCTCCTACGAGCAGTACTTC; cdr3_aa: CASSQAQGQGSYEQYF
d_call: .; v_call: TRBV20-1; clone_size: .; cdr3_length: 15; j_call: TRBJ2-1; cdr3_nt: TGCGGTGCTAGCGAATACGGCAATTTAGGGTATGAGCAGTTCTTC; cdr3_aa: CGASEYGNLGYEQFF
d_call: TRBD2; v_call: TRBV28; clone_size: few; cdr3_length: 15; j_call: TRBJ2-1; cdr3_nt: TGTGCCAGCAGCCTCGGGGTAGCGGGAGGGAATGAGCAGTTCTTC; cdr3_aa: CASSLGVAGGNEQFF
d_call: .; v_call: TRBV7-9; clone_size: .; cdr3_length: 16; j_call: TRBJ2-4; cdr3_nt: TGTGCCAGCAGCTTAGATGGGGACAAAGCCAAAAACATTCAGTACTTC; cdr3_aa: CASSLDGDKAKNIQYF
d_call: TRBD2; v_call: TRBV7-2; clone_size: few; cdr3_length: 18; j_call: TRBJ2-1; cdr3_nt: TGTGCCAGCAGCCCTCTATACAGCGGGAGGAGCTCCTACAATGAGCAGTTCTTC; cdr3_aa: CASSPLYSGRSSYNEQFF
d_call: .; v_call: TRBV29-1; clone_size: few; cdr3_length: 15; j_call: TRBJ1-2; cdr3_nt: TGCAGCGATCTAGCGGTCAGGGGTCGTAACTATGGCTACACCTTC; cdr3_aa: CSDLAVRGRNYGYTF
d_call: .; v_call: TRBV5-6; clone_size: .; cdr3_length: 15; j_call: TRBJ2-6; cdr3_nt: TGTGCCAGCAGATTTCCGGGACTGGGGGCCAACGTCCTGACTTTC; cdr3_aa: CASRFPGLGANVLTF
d_call: TRBD1; v_call: TRBV27; clone_size: .; cdr3_length: 15; j_call: TRBJ2-7; cdr3_nt: TGTGCCTGCAGTTTTGCATGGACAGGGTCCTACGAGCAGTACTTC; cdr3_aa: CACSFAWTGSYEQYF
d_call: .; v_call: TRBV10-3; clone_size: many; cdr3_length: 17; j_call: TRBJ2-4; cdr3_nt: TGTGCCATCAGTGAGTCGAAAGGGGCGCCGTCCAAAAACATTCAGTACTTC; cdr3_aa: CAISESKGAPSKNIQYF
d_call: TRBD2; v_call: TRBV2; clone_size: .; cdr3_length: 12; j_call: TRBJ2-1; cdr3_nt: TGTGCCAGCAGTTGGACTAGCGTTAAGCAGTTCTTC; cdr3_aa: CASSWTSVKQFF
d_call: TRBD2; v_call: TRBV20-1; clone_size: few; cdr3_length: 14; j_call: TRBJ2-7; cdr3_nt: TGCAGTGCTAGTCGACTAGCGGGGACCTACGAGCAGTACTTC; cdr3_aa: CSASRLAGTYEQYF
d_call: .; v_call: TRBV15; clone_size: .; cdr3_length: 15; j_call: TRBJ2-1; cdr3_nt: TGTGCCACCAGCTCAGACAGAACCTCCTACAATGAGCAGTTCTTC; cdr3_aa: CATSSDRTSYNEQFF
d_call: .; v_call: TRBV29-1; clone_size: .; cdr3_length: 14; j_call: TRBJ1-4; cdr3_nt: TGCAGCGTTGCTCTCAAACAGGGAGGAGAAAAACTGTTTTTT; cdr3_aa: CSVALKQGGEKLFF
d_call: TRBD1; v_call: TRBV18; clone_size: few; cdr3_length: 15; j_call: TRBJ2-5; cdr3_nt: TGTGCCAGCTCACCACCTGGACAGGGGAGGGAGACCCAGTACTTC; cdr3_aa: CASSPPGQGRETQYF